The sample holds a few counts of the clone carrying this T cell receptor beta chain. Its antigen remains unknown. Individual cDNA molecules received unique molecular identifiers. TCRdb used MiXCR to reprocess the 5' RACE reads, holding one entry per CDR3 protein. The sample holds 55,000 to 80,000 distinct CDR3 sequences, 11% seen once. The sample comes from a study of early T cells in non-severe SARS-CoV-2 infection. General observations from the study: Anti-spike CD8 responses were favored in VDJdb matching, and private and CD4 specificities were missed.

Trimming removed 4 bases at V and 6 bases at J, with 13 bases between. CDR1 is SGHDT and CDR2 is YYEEEE in the germline V gene. The CDR3 extends over 13 amino acids. Sequencing input: whole blood. The receptor was isolated from an adult who was a healthcare worker with PCR-confirmed SARS-CoV-2 infection or an uninfected control (not recorded which). The chain employs TRBV5-6 and TRBJ1-2; D may be TRBD1 (5 bases). The CDR3 nucleotides are TGTGCCAGCAGCCCGGCAGGGATTAATGGCTACACCTTC. It translates to CASSPAGINGYTF.